Reported below is one T cell receptor (beta chain). There is no known antigen for this receptor. The junction shows a germline mismatch at one end, possibly a read error. The cohort comprised 666 healthy bone marrow donors. All cohort members were sampled while nominally healthy, although unrecorded immune exposures were likely present. The donor was CMV seronegative and was included in the group of around 320 seronegative cohort members. A peripheral blood sample was collected from each donor, and TCR beta sequencing was performed on peripheral blood mononuclear cells. The Qiagen DNeasy Blood Extraction Kit was used to extract genomic DNA from the blood cell samples. The sample belongs to a study of cytomegalovirus exposure and HLA in healthy donors (dated by TCRdb to the late 2010s). About the full investigation: An earlier analysis of several hundred of the donors reported approximately 260 Gb of sequence data and 117 million unique TCR beta sequences obtained from around 170 million T cells. An early release that covered some 640 HLA-typed donors contained approximately 290 gigabases of sequencing data and around 80 million unique TCR sequences. The genetic ancestry cluster associated with self-reported Caucasian donors included 81% of the roughly 400 genotyped donors. The study aimed to test whether signatures of past pathogen exposure could be identified by cataloging public T cell receptors. The study used immunosequencing to profile the T cell repertoires of 666 subjects and linked those repertoires to cytomegalovirus serostatus. In addition to the first cohort of hundreds of subjects, a separate validation cohort of approximately 130 different subjects was used. To predict cytomegalovirus infection status, the study brought together high-throughput TCR immunosequencing, statistical association of individual TCRs with disease status, and machine learning. To study patterns of TCR occurrence, a later analysis re-analyzed previously published TCR beta repertoires from around 660 donors and added high-resolution HLA genotyping. Rather than drawing on any new phenotypic data, the later analysis identified candidate immune exposures from TCR beta sequences and the way those sequences occurred across donors. An earlier analysis of roughly 580 of the donors used high-throughput TCR beta sequencing to judge whether each TCR beta V gene segment behaved as functional or pseudogenic. Alongside the repertoire data, information on donor age, sex, ethnicity and CMV serostatus was compiled. In a later genetic analysis, genome-wide SNP genotypes for about 55% of the roughly 700 donors were used, and that subset was treated as a discovery cohort. All discovery cohort repertoires had been generated on a single sequencing platform. Both class I and class II loci were covered by HLA typing, at four-digit resolution. Typing coverage differed by locus: A, B, C, DRB1 and DQB1 were typed in about 629-640 donors, DQA1 in roughly 500, DPA1 in 600 to 610, and DPB1 in 400 to 480. Four to six DR-DQ haplotypes were handled as single units for association and clustering, since linkage in the cohort was strong. Among 350 to 400 genotyped donors of the cohort, an average of around 240,000 unique TCR beta nucleotide sequences were sequenced per donor, around 18% of them non-productive. What the authors observed across the whole study: A cluster of highly shared sequence variants was judged likely to represent a technical artifact of the sequencing pipeline. According to a later analysis, TCR association rates differed among HLA loci, with DRB1 alleles showing the most associated TCRs and HLA-C alleles showing the fewest. Only TCR beta chains were sequenced in this cohort, and the absence of alpha or paired-chain data limited detectable features. When HLA alleles, especially DR and DQ, strongly co-occurred, attributing TCR associations to individual alleles was difficult. Most TCR sequences were seen in very few donors, while some public TCRs were found in many individuals. Because counts were too low, about 15 rarely observed V segments, including chromosome 9 orphons, were left out of the earlier analysis of 587 of the donors. It was suggested by the authors that the approach could potentially be generalized to other disease states and immunological phenotypes. Specific HLA alleles were associated with 16,951 TCR beta sequences at a false discovery rate of 0.05 in a later analysis. Some IMGT-functional V segments, including TRBV6-2 and TRBV6-3, could not be distinguished by the 87-base-pair reads and were therefore excluded. In the study, 150 to 200 TCR beta chains were listed as associated with cytomegalovirus. In a later genetic analysis, a missense DCLRE1C variant was associated with V-gene and J-gene trimming of TCR beta chains, and the association was replicated in an independent cohort. In a later analysis, several top co-occurrence clusters were reported to appear linked to parvovirus B19, influenza, CMV and Epstein-Barr virus. In a later analysis, HLA-associated TCR beta chains showed more clonal expansion and lower generation probabilities than non-associated chains that were equally common. Most CMV-associated TCR beta chains appeared to be HLA-restricted in a later analysis, and the HLA associations seemed to be driven largely by CMV exposure. The classifier was reported to diagnose cytomegalovirus status with high specificity and sensitivity in both the original cohort and the validation cohort. Three of the identified cytomegalovirus-associated TCR beta chains were confirmed in vitro to be specific for cytomegalovirus antigens. Linkage disequilibrium might explain the correlated functional status among segregating V segments, but an unknown experimental factor could not be excluded. An earlier analysis of 450 to 750 of the donors showed that most TCR beta V segments appeared in productive rearrangements either about 87% or about 30% of the time, which broadly matched IMGT annotations. Because some donors lacked HLA typing at each locus, the association tests relied only on the typed subset. A further reported finding was that TCR beta sequences accurately predicted the HLA-A and HLA-B alleles for most subjects in the first cohort. In a later genetic analysis, fewer N-insertions in productive TCRs were reported among donors in an Asian-associated ancestry cluster than the roughly 710-donor mean. Roughly uniform sequencing depth across donors was assumed in presence/absence analyses, although this assumption may not hold. CMV serostatus was the only immune exposure information available for the cohort.

The CDR3, cysteine through phenylalanine, is 17 amino acids long. The read is trimmed to its CDR3 DNA, 51 bases read in frame from base 1. CDR1 and CDR2, per the germline V gene (reference sequence), are SEHNR and FQNEAQ. The library came from the immunoSEQ multiplex PCR assay. For the multiplex PCR, a mixture combining 60 forward primers for TCR Vbeta segments and 13 reverse primers for TCR Jbeta segments was used. The CDR3 region of rearranged TCR beta genes was amplified from genomic DNA with a multiplex PCR assay. Amplified TCR beta libraries were sequenced as 87-base-pair reads on the Illumina HiSeq System. The study's own analysis went as follows. In a later analysis, 80 million or so unique TCR beta chains were counted across the 500 to 850 repertoires, and roughly 11 million of these chains were shared by at least two donors. A nearest-neighbor algorithm error-corrected the raw reads and collapsed the reads into unique sequences, merging closely related sequences to remove PCR and sequencing errors. To assign V, D and J gene segments, CDR3 sequences were aligned to IMGT reference sequences. For a sequence to be retained, a match of at least six nucleotides was required to both a V gene segment and a J gene segment. Rearrangements were called productive when the CDR3 lacked stop codons and stayed in frame with V and J; all others were non-productive. CDR3 was defined according to IMGT convention as the region running from the second conserved V-encoded cysteine to the conserved J-encoded phenylalanine. The earlier analysis of a few hundred of the donors excluded any sequence lacking an unambiguous match to a single V gene segment. An earlier analysis of some 610 of the donors called V segments functional above 56.7% productive rearrangements and segregating when the between-donor standard deviation exceeded 5%. A statistical classification framework was built to diagnose cytomegalovirus status from the catalog of TCR beta chain sequences. In a later analysis, TCR nucleotide sequences were compared against IMGT/GENE-DB human TR gene sequences so that V and J genes could be assigned. A later analysis assigned CDR3 sequences and most-parsimonious VDJ recombination scenarios with the TCRdist pipeline. In a later analysis, each TCR beta chain was defined by its CDR3 amino acid sequence together with its V-gene family, and reads without a unique V-gene family were excluded. In a later analysis, fewer than 650 highly shared, low-generation-probability nucleotide sequences were removed to address suspected cross-contamination and a sequencing artifact. In a later analysis, a clonal expansion index was calculated for each public chain from normalized within-repertoire ranks of inferred template counts. Generation probabilities in a later analysis came from a VDJ recombination model fitted to out-of-frame rearrangements, and those results were checked against IGoR. Hypergeometric tests were used in a later analysis to score TCR-TCR, TCR-HLA and TCR-CMV co-occurrence, with a repertoire-size bias correction applied to the TCR pairs. In a later analysis, false discovery rates were estimated by permuting HLA or CMV assignments 20 times. In a later analysis, co-occurring TCRs were grouped with DBSCAN, and TCRdist sequence similarity was added when clustering was performed within HLA-allele-positive subsets. Co-occurrence clustering excluded repertoires with fewer than 30,000 or more than 120,000 public chains, plus five with anomalous nucleotide sharing. The immuneACCESS repertoire file appears here via TCRdb, limited to in-frame rearrangements. These files lack a portion of the clones; in checked studies, under half of the deficit traces to unresolved V genes, and the cause of the others is not known. V and J calls and clone size are given by that table; D and trimming were obtained from the DNA. The sample records more than 95,000 clones, 75% of which are singletons. Around 1.3% of the sample lies in the top ten.

Sequencing used PBMCs. This TCR came from a man aged 35 to 55 in good health and CMV-seronegative. This chain joins TRBV7-9 to TRBJ1-4, with a tentative D gene TRBD1 over 5 matching bases. CDR3 loop: CSSSSTQWVGQGEKLFF. The nucleotide sequence is given as TGTTCCAGCAGTTCAACCCAGTGGGTCGGGCAGGGTGAAAAACTGTTTTTT.